This T cell receptor (beta chain) emerged from a study of blood T cell repertoires in COVID-19. Profiled with immunoSEQ multiplex PCR; TCRdb holds only in-frame clones, not every one. The repertoire holds about 190,000 clones, with around 80% as singletons. Germline V gene data show CDR1 as SQVTM and CDR2 as ANQGSEA. With 7 bases clipped from V and 0 bases from J, the junction kept 9 bases outside the gene matches. CDR3 length equals 15 residues. The sequence was collected from a woman older than 75 with active or convalescent COVID-19. V gene TRBV29-1 combines with J gene TRBJ1-3; 7 bases align to TRBD1. Specimen: peripheral blood. The CDR3 here is CSASTGYYSGNTIYF. CDR3 DNA: TGCAGCGCTTCGACAGGGTACTACTCTGGAAACACCATATATTTT.